This TCR beta chain is from a study of cytotoxic CD8 clonotypes in ibrutinib-treated CLL. Study-level background: Within the patient group, eleven to twelve were relapsed/refractory and over 14 treatment-naive, and 17 were IGHV unmutated.

About this clone itself: Antigen: not known.

Germline V gives CDR1 MNHNS, CDR2 SASEGT. Trimming left V 3 bases short and J 4 bases short, with 12 bases between. This CDR3 has 14 amino acids. General observations from the study: The study sampled sustained-remission and progressing patients at different times.

Sequencing used immunoSEQ multiplex PCR; TCRdb keeps in-frame clones, though not all of them. The data hold fewer than 100,000 clones, with more than 75% observed a single time. The TCR comes from a human donor with chronic lymphocytic leukemia. The chain couples TRBV6-1 to TRBJ1-1, with D unclear. The sequences come from PBMCs, collected after 12 months of ibrutinib treatment. CDR3 loop: CASSDPWVGTEAFF. The CDR3 DNA reads TGTGCCAGCAGTGACCCTTGGGTAGGCACTGAAGCTTTCTTT.